The 5 T cell receptor beta chains in this list originate from one sample, sequenced in a study of T cell repertoires in cytomegalovirus infection. TCRdb fed the reads into MiXCR, producing one record per CDR3 protein. The sample contains more than 400,000 distinct CDR3 sequences, 26% of which appear only once. Sequencing used PBMCs. These receptors were collected from a human donor in good health (CMV status not recorded). Some clones in this sample may be carry-over from other donors' samples.

This clonotype was detected a few times. The chain carries TRBV12-3 or TRBV12-4 and TRBJ1-2; D is ambiguous. V lost 5 bases, J lost 4 bases, and 11 bases lay in between. The CDR3 runs 13 residues. The CDR3 region has the DNA TGTGCCAGCAGTCACGCCAGCTCCTATGGCTACACCTTC. As protein: CASSHASSYGYTF.

This rearrangement joins TRBV7-6 to TRBJ2-2, with 8 bases identical to TRBD2. The V and J ends lost 0 bases and 6 bases, in that order; junction bases with no gene match: 12. The CDR3 sequence is 18 residues long. The V gene's germline CDR1 is SGHVS and CDR2 FNYEAQ. The CDR3: CASSLAPQGSGKAGELFF. CDR3 in DNA: TGTGCCAGCAGCTTAGCCCCACAGGGTAGCGGGAAGGCCGGGGAGCTGTTTTTT.

This sequence joins TRBV5-1 and TRBJ1-5; tentative D call: TRBD1 (6 bases). Germline CDR1 is SGHRS and CDR2 is YFSETQ. V shed 4 bases and J shed 6 bases, with 17 bases lying between them. The CDR3 length is 15 residues. The DNA of the CDR3 is TGCGCCAGCAGCCTGGCGGGACATTCGGGTCAGCCCCAGCATTTT. Its protein is CASSLAGHSGQPQHF. Full variable domain (missing parts from reference TRBV5-1 and TRBJ1-5): KAGVTQTPRYLIKTRGQQVTLSCSPISGHRSVSWYQQTPGQGLQFLFEYFSETQRNKGNFPGRFSGRQFSNSRSEMNVSTLELGDSALYLCASSLAGHSGQPQHFGDGTRLSIL.

This clonotype was recorded a few times. The rearrangement joins TRBV28 to TRBJ2-7; 9 positions match TRBD1. CDR1 and CDR2 from the germline V gene are MDHEN and SYDVKM. The V segment lost 10 bases and the J segment 3 bases; nucleotides outside the gene matches: 4. This CDR3 has 12 amino acids. The CDR3, as DNA: TGTGCCACAGGACAGGGGTACTACGAGCAGTACTTC. Translation gives CATGQGYYEQYF.

Details on this clonotype: This may come from a read error, since a much larger clone is one base off. The final CDR3 position lacks the conserved phenylalanine or tryptophan, pointing to a likely read error. The CDR3 bases are TGTGCCAGCAGTGGTACGACAGCCCGATATGGCTACACCTCC. Translation: CASSGTTARYGYTS. V and J are TRBV6-1 and TRBJ1-2; TRBD1 might be the D (5 bases). This CDR3 is built from 14 residues. Germline values: CDR1 MNHNS, CDR2 SASEGT. V was trimmed by 4 bases and J by 5 bases, leaving 14 bases between them.